Reported below is one T cell receptor beta chain. The data originate from a study of identifying expanded T cells in peripheral blood. V lost 3 bases and J lost 5, with 16 bases in between. The CDR3 extends over 15 amino acids. Germline CDR1 and CDR2: SGHDN and FVKESK. Collection occurred without any documented infections or immune events in donors. Assay: immunoSEQ multiplex PCR; the TCRdb copy retains only in-frame clones and omits some. The sample holds about 91,000 clones, 88% seen once. The receptor's source is a person between 18 and 75 years old in good health. The sequencing input was blood. The gene calls are TRBV14 and TRBJ2-5, with D perhaps TRBD1 (6 bases). CDR3 DNA: TGTGCCAGCAGCCACGGAAGGGGGTCTGGTGAGACCCAGTACTTC. As protein: CASSHGRGSGETQYF.